The present T cell receptor beta chain was sequenced within a study of early T cells in non-severe SARS-CoV-2 infection. Looking at the study overall: Sequencing input comprised bulk RNA from unsorted whole blood; chain pairing was not available.

The study, taken as a whole, reports: Matching results from VDJdb favored anti-spike CD8 responses, leaving private and CD4 specificities undetected.

This clonotype occurred a few times. Its target is unknown. Attachment of unique molecular identifiers was made to individual cDNA molecules. TCRdb re-called the 5' RACE reads through MiXCR, storing one row per CDR3 protein. The sample carries fewer than 85,000 distinct CDR3 sequences, roughly 15% recorded once. CDR3 length: 17 residues. The V gene's germline CDR1 is DFQATT and CDR2 SNEGSKA (reference sequence). Germline trimming cut 6 bases from V and 6 bases from J; bases unmatched to any gene: 16. The chain combines TRBV20-1 with TRBJ2-1, with TRBD2 matching over 11 bases. The specimen was whole blood, collected at baseline. The sequence was obtained from an adult who was a healthcare worker with PCR-confirmed SARS-CoV-2 infection or an uninfected control (not recorded which). CDR3 nucleotides: TGCAGTGCCACCGCTGAAGAGACTAGCGGGATATCCAATGAGCAGTTCTTC. This encodes CSATAEETSGISNEQFF.